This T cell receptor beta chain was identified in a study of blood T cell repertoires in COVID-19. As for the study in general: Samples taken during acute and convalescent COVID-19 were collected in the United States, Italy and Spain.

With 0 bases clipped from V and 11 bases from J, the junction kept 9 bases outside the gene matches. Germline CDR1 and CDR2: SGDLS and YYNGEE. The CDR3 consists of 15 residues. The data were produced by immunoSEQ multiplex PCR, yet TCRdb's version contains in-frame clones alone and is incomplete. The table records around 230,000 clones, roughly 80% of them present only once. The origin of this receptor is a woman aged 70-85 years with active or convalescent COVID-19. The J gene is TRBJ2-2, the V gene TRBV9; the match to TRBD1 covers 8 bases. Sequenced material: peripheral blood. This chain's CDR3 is CASSVGGQGLGELFF. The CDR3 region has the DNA TGTGCCAGCAGCGTAGGTGGACAGGGCCTTGGAGAGCTGTTTTTT.